These 28 T cell receptor beta chains were all obtained from the same sample, sequenced in a study of blood T cell repertoires in COVID-19. The protocol was immunoSEQ multiplex PCR, while the TCRdb copy is restricted to in-frame clones and leaves out a portion. The sample includes about 110,000 clones, about four fifths seen only once; the top ten take more than 15%. Material: peripheral blood. These receptors were collected from a woman aged 60-75 years with acute or convalescent COVID-19.

The rearrangement joins TRBV12-3 or TRBV12-4 to TRBJ1-1; D possibly corresponds to TRBD1 (6 bases). V lost 3 bases, J lost 9 bases, and 8 bases lay in between. The CDR3 runs to 11 residues. DNA of the CDR3: TGTGCCAGCAGTTTCGGACAGAAAGCTTTCTTT. It codes for CASSFGQKAFF.

The rearrangement links TRBV7-3 to TRBJ2-7; 9 bases are a match to TRBD1. V trimming: 0 bases; J trimming: 1 base; junction bases outside the gene matches: 7. The CDR3 has 17 residues. Looked up from germline, CDR1 is SGHTA and CDR2 is FQGTGA. CDR3 sequence reads: CASSLTGTGQGSYEQYF. CDR3 bases: TGTGCCAGCAGCTTAACGGGAACGGGACAGGGTTCCTACGAGCAGTACTTC.

V is TRBV6-6 and J is TRBJ2-3, with 7 bases fitting TRBD1. The CDR3 length is 11 residues. The germline gives CDR1 MNHNY, CDR2 SVGAGI (reference sequence). V shed 9 bases and J 10 bases; nucleotides not matched to a gene: 7. CDR3 sequence: CASTQGLAQYF. The CDR3 DNA follows: TGTGCCAGTACACAGGGGTTGGCGCAGTATTTT.

This clone occurred once. This chain connects TRBV9 to TRBJ1-1; D remains ambiguous. Deletions cut 0 bases from V and 2 bases from J, with 5 bases between. CDR3 length: 13 residues. Germline V gene lookup returns CDR1 SGDLS and CDR2 YYNGEE. The CDR3 DNA sequence: TGTGCCAGCAGCGTAGACAGAAACACTGAAGCTTTCTTT. It is translated as CASSVDRNTEAFF.

The rearrangement uses TRBV29-1 and TRBJ2-5; the D gene is possibly TRBD1 (5 bases). Germline CDR1 and CDR2: SQVTM and ANQGSEA. Trimming removed 4 bases at V and 2 bases at J, with 5 bases between. This CDR3 contains 11 residues. The CDR3 coding sequence is TGCAGCGTTGGACAGCAAGAGACCCAGTACTTC. Its translation: CSVGQQETQYF.

The rearrangement links TRBV5-1 to TRBJ2-5, with TRBD2 matching over 12 bases. The CDR3 spans 14 residues. V shed 4 bases, J shed 13 bases, and the junction held 11 bases outside the gene matches. Germline CDR1 SGHRS, CDR2 YFSETQ. The CDR3 reads CASSQDLAGGPLYF. In DNA form, the CDR3 reads TGCGCCAGCAGCCAAGATCTAGCGGGGGGGCCTTTGTACTTC.

The V gene is TRBV5-1, the J gene TRBJ2-7, with TRBD2 matching 8 bases. The germline gives CDR1 SGHRS, CDR2 YFSETQ. Trimming removed 2 bases from V and 2 bases from J; junction bases left unmatched: 3. The CDR3 extends over 14 amino acids. The CDR3, as DNA: TGCGCCAGCAGCTTCAGTAGCGGGGCCTACGAGCAGTACTTC. Its protein product is CASSFSSGAYEQYF.

V gene TRBV10-3 combines with J gene TRBJ2-7, with TRBD1 matching 12 bases. In germline, CDR1 is ENHRY, CDR2 SYGVKD. J gave up 6 bases and V 6 bases, and 6 bases lay outside the gene matches. The CDR3 consists of 14 residues. CDR3 nucleotide sequence: TGTGCCATCAGCGGGACAGGGGGCGCGGGCGAGCAGTACTTC. Its protein is CAISGTGGAGEQYF.

This sequence joins TRBV5-6 and TRBJ1-1; unclear D gene. V was cut by 2 bases and J by 1 base, with 24 bases left in between. Germline values: CDR1 SGHDT, CDR2 YYEEEE. CDR3 length: 19 residues. CDR3 region: CASSFPLPRQHEGNTEAFF. CDR3 in DNA: TGTGCCAGCAGCTTCCCTCTCCCTAGGCAGCACGAAGGGAACACTGAAGCTTTCTTT.

The CDR3, as DNA: TGTGCCAGCAGCCCCCAGGGGGCAGGGACTCAGCCCCAGCATTTT. The encoded protein is CASSPQGAGTQPQHF. V and J are TRBV7-9 and TRBJ1-5, with TRBD1 matching 8 bases. J gave up 6 bases and V 5 bases, and 9 bases lay outside the gene matches. This CDR3 is built from 15 residues. CDR1 and CDR2 (germline): SEHNR, FQNEAQ (reference sequence).

The chain links TRBV19 to TRBJ2-1; 10 bases agree with TRBD2. This CDR3 spans 15 amino acids. The V and J ends lost 3 bases and 5 bases, in that order; junction bases with no gene match: 4. Germline CDR1 and CDR2: LNHDA and SQIVND (reference sequence). In DNA form, the CDR3 reads TGTGCCAGTAGTATGGCTAGCGGGAGAGACAATGAGCAGTTCTTC. Translated, it gives CASSMASGRDNEQFF.

The CDR3 is CASSSGLSSGNTIYF. The CDR3 region has the DNA TGTGCCAGCAGCTCGGGACTGAGCTCTGGAAACACCATATATTTT. V and J are TRBV5-5 and TRBJ1-3, with D perhaps matching TRBD1 (5 bases). The CDR3 is 15 residues long. Trimming shortened V by 3 bases and J by 0 bases, and 10 bases separated the two germline ends. CDR1 SGHKS and CDR2 YYEKEE come from the germline V gene (reference sequence).

The CDR3 nucleotides read TGTGCCAGCAGCTTAGAAGCGGGGGCTGGCTATGGCTACACCTTC. Translation gives CASSLEAGAGYGYTF. The V call is TRBV7-2, the J call TRBJ1-2; weak D call: TRBD1 (6 bases). Trimming stripped 1 base from V and 4 bases from J, with 13 bases between. This CDR3 is built from 15 residues. Germline lookup yields CDR1 SGHTA and CDR2 FQGNSA.

The chain couples TRBV19 to TRBJ1-5; D is perhaps TRBD1 (6 bases). V was pared by 0 bases and J by 2 bases, with 14 bases between. Germline V gene data show CDR1 as LNHDA and CDR2 as SQIVND (reference sequence). The CDR3 sequence is 17 residues long. In nucleotides, the CDR3 is TGTGCCAGTAGTATAGATCTGGGGGCCTCCCGCAATCAGCCCCAGCATTTT. Translating it yields CASSIDLGASRNQPQHF.

This chain links TRBV19 with TRBJ2-4; 8 bases match TRBD1. There are 13 residues in the CDR3. Germline-derived CDR1 and CDR2 are LNHDA and SQIVND (reference sequence). J gave up 8 bases and V 7 bases, and 7 bases lay outside the gene matches. The CDR3 nucleotides read TGTGCCAGTAAACAGGGGGATTTGGACATTCAGTACTTC. Translated, it gives CASKQGDLDIQYF.

V gene TRBV4-2 combines with J gene TRBJ1-2, with 10 positions matching TRBD1. V was pared by 8 bases and J by 4 bases, with 7 bases of the junction left unmatched. Germline V gene data show CDR1 as LGHNA and CDR2 as YNFKEQ. The CDR3 is made up of 14 amino acids. The CDR3 spells CASLPGTGAYGYTF. CDR3 in DNA: TGTGCCAGCCTTCCCGGGACAGGGGCCTATGGCTACACCTTC.

The chain joins TRBV7-3 to TRBJ2-1, with 10 nucleotides matching TRBD2. J was trimmed by 4 bases and V by 6 bases; bases with no gene match: 6. The CDR3 has 15 amino acids. Germline lookup yields CDR1 SGHTA and CDR2 FQGTGA. The CDR3 protein is CASRQLAGGYNEQFF. The CDR3 nucleotides read TGTGCCAGCAGACAATTAGCGGGGGGTTACAATGAGCAGTTCTTC.

This sequence joins TRBV28 and TRBJ1-1; unclear D gene. V shed 7 bases and J shed 1 base, with 7 bases lying between them. Germline lookup yields CDR1 MDHEN and CDR2 SYDVKM. The CDR3 is 12 residues long. DNA for the CDR3: TGTGCCAGCATTAATCGGAACACTGAAGCTTTCTTT. It encodes CASINRNTEAFF.

This chain joins TRBV6-5 and TRBJ2-1, with 8 bases aligning to TRBD2. CDR3 length: 15 amino acids. J gave up 9 bases and V 2 bases, and 9 bases lay outside the gene matches. Germline CDR1 reads MNHEY; CDR2 reads SVGAGI. The CDR3 DNA reads as TGTGCCAGCAGTTACCGGGGGGGACAAGGGAGTGAGCAGTTCTTC. This translates into CASSYRGGQGSEQFF.

This chain links TRBV7-3 with TRBJ2-1, with 7 bases identical to TRBD2. The CDR3 is 15 residues long. Losses at the gene ends were 6 bases for V and 4 bases for J; bases not matched to a gene: 9. CDR1 and CDR2 from the germline V gene are SGHTA and FQGTGA. The CDR3 DNA follows: TGTGCCAGCAGAGAGAGTAGCGGGCTATACAATGAGCAGTTCTTC. Its translation is CASRESSGLYNEQFF. The complete variable domain, with remaining parts taken from reference TRBV7-3 and TRBJ2-1, reads GAGVSQTPSNKVTEKGKYVELRCDPISGHTALYWYRQSLGQGPEFLIYFQGTGAADDSGLPNDRFFAVRPEGSVSTLKIQRTERGDSAVYLCASRESSGLYNEQFFGPGTRLTVL.

This chain connects TRBV6-5 to TRBJ1-2; D ambiguous. Trimming took off 2 bases at V and 5 bases at J, with 9 bases between the two ends. CDR1 and CDR2 from the germline V gene are MNHEY and SVGAGI. The length of the CDR3 is 13 residues. The CDR3, as DNA: TGTGCCAGCAGTTACGGGCTCCGGTATGGCTACACCTTC. Amino acid sequence: CASSYGLRYGYTF.

J is TRBJ1-3 and V is TRBV18; 7 nucleotides agree with TRBD1. The CDR3 consists of 16 residues. The germline gives CDR1 KGHSH, CDR2 LQKENI. V shed 1 base, J shed 0 bases, and the junction held 3 bases outside the gene matches. DNA of the CDR3: TGTGCCAGCTCACCACAGGGGGCTATCTCTGGAAACACCATATATTTT. Translating gives CASSPQGAISGNTIYF.

V and J are TRBV9 and TRBJ1-5; no reliable D call. The germline V and J ends were trimmed by 0 bases and 7 bases, with 11 bases remaining between them. Germline-derived CDR1 and CDR2 are SGDLS and YYNGEE. The CDR3 contains 14 residues. The CDR3 region has the DNA TGTGCCAGCAGCGTAGACCCCGGGAGACAGCCCCAGCATTTT. It is translated as CASSVDPGRQPQHF.

This clone was detected a few times. The chain has TRBV9 and TRBJ1-1; a possible D gene is TRBD1 (5 bases). Per germline, CDR1 SGDLS and CDR2 YYNGEE. Trimming took 3 bases from V and 3 from J, leaving 18 bases between them. The CDR3 is made up of 16 amino acids. This chain's CDR3 is CASSADYRTRYTEAFF. The CDR3 DNA reads TGTGCCAGCAGCGCCGATTACAGGACCCGGTACACTGAAGCTTTCTTT.

The table lists this clone with a count of one. The chain has TRBV9 and TRBJ2-2, with a tentative D call TRBD1 (6 bases). The CDR3 consists of 17 residues. Germline CDR1 reads SGDLS; CDR2 reads YYNGEE. Trimming removed 4 bases from V and 5 bases from J, with 21 bases in between. The CDR3 reads CASSPTGWGPGTGELFF. The CDR3 nucleotides read TGTGCCAGCAGCCCTACGGGATGGGGGCCGGGTACCGGGGAGCTGTTTTTT.

This chain joins TRBV2 and TRBJ2-2; possible D gene TRBD1, 5 bases. This CDR3 contains 16 residues. Germline CDR1 SNHLY, CDR2 FYNNEI. V lost 4 bases and J 0 bases, leaving 12 bases between the germline ends. The CDR3 DNA sequence: TGTGCCAGCAGTGTAGGGGCTATTACGAACACCGGGGAGCTGTTTTTT. Amino acids: CASSVGAITNTGELFF.

The chain combines TRBV7-3 with TRBJ2-5; possible D gene TRBD2, 5 bases. The CDR3 length is 15 residues. Germline assignment: CDR1 SGHTA and CDR2 FQGTGA. Trimming cost V 3 bases and J 5 bases, with 16 bases left between them. Here the CDR3 reads CASSFEGSKKETQYF. CDR3 bases: TGTGCCAGCAGCTTCGAGGGCTCTAAAAAGGAGACCCAGTACTTC.

The chain combines TRBV7-9 with TRBJ2-2; tentatively, D is TRBD2 (5 bases). Germline-derived CDR1 and CDR2 are SEHNR and FQNEAQ (reference sequence). The V and J ends lost 5 bases and 6 bases respectively, with 19 bases between them. The CDR3 runs 16 residues. CDR3 coding DNA: TGTGCCAGCAGCCGGTCGGCGGACCGGGGATCCGGGGAGCTGTTTTTT. Translation gives CASSRSADRGSGELFF.